This TCR beta chain was obtained from a study of blood T cell repertoires in COVID-19. Across the study: Material from acute and convalescent COVID-19 was sourced from the United States, Italy and Spain. PBMCs, B-cell-depleted T cells, or T cells were the source of the cDNA or gDNA that made up the material.

As handled by the study authors: Reference gene primers were amplified, and this amplification served to estimate nucleated cell counts. Sequencing used immunoSEQ multiplex PCR; TCRdb keeps in-frame clones, though not all of them. V and J calls and clone size are as listed in that table; D and trimming were resolved from the DNA. The sample has tens of thousands of clones; 91% are singletons. Trimming left V 1 base short and J 10 bases short, with 14 bases between. Germline V CDR1 and CDR2: LNHDA, SQIVND (reference sequence). The CDR3 totals 14 residues. Sample: peripheral blood. The J gene is TRBJ2-1, the V gene TRBV19, with D possibly TRBD2 on 6 matching bases. The source is a human donor with active COVID-19. The donor label of this sample is uncertain. This CDR3 reads CASSIGRGGSEQFF. The CDR3 DNA follows: TGTGCCAGTAGTATAGGAAGGGGAGGCTCAGAGCAGTTCTTC.